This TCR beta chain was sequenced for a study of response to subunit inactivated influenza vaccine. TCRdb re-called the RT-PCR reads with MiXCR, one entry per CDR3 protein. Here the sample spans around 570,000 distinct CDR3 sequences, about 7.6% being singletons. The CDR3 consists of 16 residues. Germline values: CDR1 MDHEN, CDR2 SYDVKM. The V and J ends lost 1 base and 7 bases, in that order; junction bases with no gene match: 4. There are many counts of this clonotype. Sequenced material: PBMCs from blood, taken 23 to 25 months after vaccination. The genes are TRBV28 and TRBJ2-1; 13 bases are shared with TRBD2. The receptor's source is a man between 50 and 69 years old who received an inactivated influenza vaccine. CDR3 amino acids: CASSLSMGLAGNEQFF. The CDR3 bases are TGTGCCAGCAGTTTATCCATGGGACTAGCGGGGAATGAGCAGTTCTTC.